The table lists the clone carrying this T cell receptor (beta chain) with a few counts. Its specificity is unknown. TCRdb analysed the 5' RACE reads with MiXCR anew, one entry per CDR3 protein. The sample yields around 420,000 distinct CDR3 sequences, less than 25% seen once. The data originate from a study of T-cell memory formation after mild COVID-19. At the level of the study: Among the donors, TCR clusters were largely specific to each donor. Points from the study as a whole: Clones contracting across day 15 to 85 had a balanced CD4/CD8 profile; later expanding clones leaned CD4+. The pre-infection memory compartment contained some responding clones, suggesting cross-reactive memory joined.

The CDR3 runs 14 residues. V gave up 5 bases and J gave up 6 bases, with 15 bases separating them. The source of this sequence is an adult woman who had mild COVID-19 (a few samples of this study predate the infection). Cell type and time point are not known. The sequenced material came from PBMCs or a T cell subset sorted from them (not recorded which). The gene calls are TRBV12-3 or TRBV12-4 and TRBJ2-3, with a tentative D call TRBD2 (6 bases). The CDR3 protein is CASSLGLTRDTQYF. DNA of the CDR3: TGTGCCAGCAGTCTGGGACTGACCAGGGATACGCAGTATTTT.